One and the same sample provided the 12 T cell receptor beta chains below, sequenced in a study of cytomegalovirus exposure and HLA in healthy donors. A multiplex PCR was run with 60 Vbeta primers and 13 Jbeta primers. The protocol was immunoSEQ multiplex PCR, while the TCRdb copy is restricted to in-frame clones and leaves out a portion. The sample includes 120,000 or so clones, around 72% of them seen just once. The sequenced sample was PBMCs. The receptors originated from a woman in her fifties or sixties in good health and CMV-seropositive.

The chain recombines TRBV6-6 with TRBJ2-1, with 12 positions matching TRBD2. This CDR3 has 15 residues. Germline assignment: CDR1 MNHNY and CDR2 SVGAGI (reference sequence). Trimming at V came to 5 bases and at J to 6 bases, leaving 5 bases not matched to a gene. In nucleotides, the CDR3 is TGTGCCAGCAGTAAAGAGGGACTAGCGGGCAATGAGCAGTTCTTC. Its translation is CASSKEGLAGNEQFF.

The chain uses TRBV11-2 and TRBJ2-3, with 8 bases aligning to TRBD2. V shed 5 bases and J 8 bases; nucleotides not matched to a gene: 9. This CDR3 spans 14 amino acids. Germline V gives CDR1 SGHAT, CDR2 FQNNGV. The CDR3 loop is CASSPSGSYSTQYF. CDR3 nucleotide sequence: TGTGCCAGCAGCCCCAGCGGGAGCTACAGTACGCAGTATTTT. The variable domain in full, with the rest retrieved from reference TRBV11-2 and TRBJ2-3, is EAGVAQSPRYKIIEKRQSVAFWCNPISGHATLYWYQQILGQGPKLLIQFQNNGVVDDSQLPKDRFSAERLKGVDSTLKIQPAKLEDSAVYLCASSPSGSYSTQYFGPGTRLTVL.

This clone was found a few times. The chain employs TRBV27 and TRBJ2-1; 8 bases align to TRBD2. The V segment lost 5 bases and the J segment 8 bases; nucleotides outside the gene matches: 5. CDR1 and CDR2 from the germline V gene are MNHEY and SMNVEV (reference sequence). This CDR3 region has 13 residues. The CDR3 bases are TGTGCCAGCAGTCAGGGACTAGGGGATGAGCAGTTCTTC. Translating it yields CASSQGLGDEQFF.

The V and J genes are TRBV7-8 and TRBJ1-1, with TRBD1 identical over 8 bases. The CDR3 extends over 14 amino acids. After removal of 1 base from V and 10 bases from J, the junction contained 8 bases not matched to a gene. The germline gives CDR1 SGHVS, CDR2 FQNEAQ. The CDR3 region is CASSLGTGFPVAFF. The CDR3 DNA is TGTGCCAGCAGCTTAGGGACAGGGTTTCCGGTAGCTTTCTTT.

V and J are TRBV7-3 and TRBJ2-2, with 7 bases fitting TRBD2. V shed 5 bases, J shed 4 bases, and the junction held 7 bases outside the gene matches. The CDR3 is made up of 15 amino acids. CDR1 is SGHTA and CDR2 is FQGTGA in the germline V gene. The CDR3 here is CASSPGLVSTGELFF. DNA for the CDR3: TGTGCCAGCAGCCCTGGACTAGTTAGCACCGGGGAGCTGTTTTTT.

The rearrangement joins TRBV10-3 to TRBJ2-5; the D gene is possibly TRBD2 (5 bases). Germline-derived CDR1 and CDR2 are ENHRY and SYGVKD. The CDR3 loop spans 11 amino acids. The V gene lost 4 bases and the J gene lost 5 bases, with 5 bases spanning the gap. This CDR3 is CAISGGETQYF. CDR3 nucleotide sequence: TGTGCCATCAGTGGCGGGGAGACCCAGTACTTC.

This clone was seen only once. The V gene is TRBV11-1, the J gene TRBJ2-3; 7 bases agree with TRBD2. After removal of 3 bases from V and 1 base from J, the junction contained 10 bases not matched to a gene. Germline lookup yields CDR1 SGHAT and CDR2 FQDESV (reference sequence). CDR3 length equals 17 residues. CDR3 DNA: TGTGCCAGCAGCTTGTACTCCCCCGCGGGGGGCACAGATACGCAGTATTTT. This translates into CASSLYSPAGGTDTQYF.

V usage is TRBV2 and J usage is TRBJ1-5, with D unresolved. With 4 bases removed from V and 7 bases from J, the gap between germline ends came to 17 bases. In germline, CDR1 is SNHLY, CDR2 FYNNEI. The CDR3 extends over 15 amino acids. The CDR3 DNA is TGTGCCAGCAGTGCAGGCTCGGGAGGGCGCCAGCCCCAGCATTTT. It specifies CASSAGSGGRQPQHF.

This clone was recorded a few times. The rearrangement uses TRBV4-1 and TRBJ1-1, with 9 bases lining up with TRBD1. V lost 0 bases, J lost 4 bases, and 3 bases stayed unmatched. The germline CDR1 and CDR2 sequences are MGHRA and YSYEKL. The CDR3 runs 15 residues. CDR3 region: CASSQDPTGGTEAFF. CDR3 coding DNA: TGCGCCAGCAGCCAAGATCCGACAGGGGGCACTGAAGCTTTCTTT.

CDR3 sequence: CASSSPTSGSSEQYF. The CDR3 DNA reads as TGTGCCAGCAGCTCTCCGACTAGCGGGAGTTCCGAGCAGTACTTC. This chain links TRBV13 with TRBJ2-7, with 12 positions matching TRBD2. V dropped 4 bases and J dropped 6; count of bases not matched to a gene: 7. The CDR3 runs to 15 residues. The germline gives CDR1 PRHDT, CDR2 FYEKMQ (reference sequence).

The DNA of the CDR3 is TGTGCCAGCAGCTTTTTCCGCAATGAGCAGTTCTTC. Translated, it gives CASSFFRNEQFF. The V and J genes are TRBV7-9 and TRBJ2-1, with no clear D. Trimming left V 3 bases short and J 6 bases short, with 6 bases between. The CDR3 runs 12 residues. The germline gives CDR1 SEHNR, CDR2 FQNEAQ (reference sequence).

The CDR3 DNA sequence: TGTGCCAGCTCACCACCCCGTCAGGGACTAGCGGTTAATTATCGACACTACGAGCAGTACTTC. It encodes CASSPPRQGLAVNYRHYEQYF. V usage is TRBV18 and J usage is TRBJ2-7; TRBD2 matches 11 bases. J lost 3 bases, V lost 0 bases, and 19 bases had no gene match. CDR1 and CDR2 from the germline V gene are KGHSH and LQKENI. The CDR3 totals 21 residues.